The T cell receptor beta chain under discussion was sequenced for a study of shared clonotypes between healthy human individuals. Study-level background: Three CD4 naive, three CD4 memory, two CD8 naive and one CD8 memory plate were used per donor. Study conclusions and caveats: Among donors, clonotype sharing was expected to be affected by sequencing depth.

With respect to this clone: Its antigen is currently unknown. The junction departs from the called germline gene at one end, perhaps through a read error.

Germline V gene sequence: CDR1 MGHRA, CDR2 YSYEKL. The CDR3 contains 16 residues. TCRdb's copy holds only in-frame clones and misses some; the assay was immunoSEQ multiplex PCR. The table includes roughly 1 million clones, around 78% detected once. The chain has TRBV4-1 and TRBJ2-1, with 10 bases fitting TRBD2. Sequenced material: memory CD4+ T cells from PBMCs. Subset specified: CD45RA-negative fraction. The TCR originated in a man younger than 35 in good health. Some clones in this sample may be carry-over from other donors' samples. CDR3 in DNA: TGCGCCAGCAGCCACGCGGGACTAGCGAGAAACAAAGAGCAGTTCTTC. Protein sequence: CASSHAGLARNKEQFF.